The 11 T cell receptor beta chains in this list originate from one sample, sequenced in a study of shared clonotypes between healthy human individuals. TCRdb keeps only in-frame clones here, not all; method: immunoSEQ multiplex PCR. Among a few million clones listed, approximately 90% were seen once. The source material was naive CD4+ T cells from PBMCs. This sample's subset: CD45RA+ positively selected. These receptors originate from a young man in good health. Some clones in this sample may be carry-over from other donors' samples.

J is TRBJ1-5 and V is TRBV5-5, with D uncertain. V lost 0 bases and J lost 8, with 12 bases in between. The CDR3 length is 14 residues. Germline assignment: CDR1 SGHKS and CDR2 YYEKEE (reference sequence). The CDR3 loop is CASSLEGTVEPQHF. For the CDR3, the DNA is TGTGCCAGCAGCTTGGAAGGAACGGTGGAGCCCCAGCATTTT.

On this clone: Other DNA sequences in this specimen translate into the identical CDR3. This chain joins TRBV28 and TRBJ2-1; D is uncertain. Germline CDR1 MDHEN, CDR2 SYDVKM. V gave up 5 bases and J gave up 0 bases, with 8 bases separating them. The CDR3 spans 14 residues. The CDR3 nucleotides read TGTGCCAGCAGTCTCGGCCCCTCCTACAATGAGCAGTTCTTC. This encodes CASSLGPSYNEQFF.

The chain carries TRBV5-3 and TRBJ2-1; TRBD2 aligns across 7 bases. TRBV5-3 belongs to the ORF category, with a function that is uncertain. Trimming at V came to 4 bases and at J to 4 bases, leaving 8 bases not matched to a gene. The CDR3 length is 15 residues. CDR3 nucleotide sequence: TGTGCCAGAAGCCCTATAGCGGGCCCATACAATGAGCAGTTCTTC. Its translation is CARSPIAGPYNEQFF.

The chain has TRBV28 and TRBJ2-3, with TRBD1 matching over 8 bases. The CDR3 consists of 15 residues. V lost 5 bases and J lost 3; bases outside the gene matches: 7. Germline V CDR1 and CDR2: MDHEN, SYDVKM. The CDR3 region has the DNA TGTGCCAGCAGTGTACAGGGGGGACGGACAGATACGCAGTATTTT. It encodes CASSVQGGRTDTQYF.

The V and J genes are TRBV7-6 and TRBJ2-5; 7 positions agree with TRBD1. CDR3 length: 15 residues. Germline V gene data show CDR1 as SGHVS and CDR2 as FNYEAQ. V dropped 1 base and J dropped 2; count of bases not matched to a gene: 4. Here the CDR3 reads CASSLEGQKQETQYF. The CDR3 DNA sequence: TGTGCCAGCAGCTTAGAGGGACAGAAACAAGAGACCCAGTACTTC.

As to this clone: As the CDR3 is not closed by the conserved phenylalanine or tryptophan, this likely results from a read error. It is unclear where the CDR3 begins or ends on the DNA, so no DNA is shown, and the CDR3 is as TCRdb lists it. This sequence joins TRBV27 and TRBJ2-7; the tabulated D call, TRBD1, remains unverified against the DNA. The germline V gene has CDR1 MNHEY and CDR2 SMNVEV (reference sequence). The CDR3 adds up to 11 amino acids, both ends counted. The CDR3 spells CASSLYGHHYL.

This clone has only one observation. The rearrangement uses TRBV6-6 and TRBJ2-7; 7 nucleotides match TRBD2. The germline gives CDR1 MNHNY, CDR2 SVGAGI (reference sequence). The CDR3 covers 13 residues. Losses at the gene ends were 9 bases for V and 0 bases for J; bases not matched to a gene: 5. DNA for the CDR3: TGTGCCAGTTTAGCGGGTACCTCCTACGAGCAGTACTTC. Its protein is CASLAGTSYEQYF.

The chain has TRBV5-8 and TRBJ2-1; 10 positions agree with TRBD2. The junction had 18 bases not matched to a gene; V was cut back by 2 bases and J by 7 bases. This CDR3 spans 19 amino acids. In germline, CDR1 is SGHTS, CDR2 YDEGEE. The CDR3 bases are TGTGCCAGCAGCTTCGAAGCTTGGCCTAGCGGGAGTTTCGGGAATGAGCAGTTCTTC. It encodes CASSFEAWPSGSFGNEQFF. Looking up the rest from reference TRBV5-8 and TRBJ2-1 gives the full variable domain: EAGVTQSPTHLIKTRGQQATLRCSPISGHTSVYWYQQALGLGLQFLLWYDEGEERNRGNFPPRFSGRQFPNYSSELNVNALELEDSALYLCASSFEAWPSGSFGNEQFFGPGTRLTVL.

The chain employs TRBV11-2 and TRBJ2-1, with D possibly being TRBD2 (6 bases). CDR1 is SGHAT, CDR2 FQNNGV, per germline. The CDR3 has 16 amino acids. V was trimmed by 7 bases and J by 5 bases, leaving 21 bases between them. CDR3 sequence reads: CASTFRRASADNEQFF. In nucleotides, the CDR3 is TGTGCCAGCACCTTTAGACGGGCTAGCGCCGACAATGAGCAGTTCTTC.

This clone was counted once. This CDR3 is also generated by other DNA sequences in the sample. This chain connects TRBV7-3 to TRBJ1-1; TRBD1 aligns across 9 bases. Germline V lookup: CDR1 SGHTA, CDR2 FQGTGA. With V trimmed by 3 bases and J by 8 bases, 1 base remained unmatched. The CDR3 sequence is 12 residues long. CDR3 amino acids: CASSLTGGEAFF. The CDR3 DNA follows: TGTGCCAGCAGCTTGACAGGGGGGGAAGCTTTCTTT. The whole variable domain, remainder taken from reference TRBV7-3 and TRBJ1-1, is GAGVSQTPSNKVTEKGKYVELRCDPISGHTALYWYRQSLGQGPEFLIYFQGTGAADDSGLPNDRFFAVRPEGSVSTLKIQRTERGDSAVYLCASSLTGGEAFFGQGTRLTVV.

This clone was seen only once. The chain carries TRBV9 and TRBJ1-1; D not certain. Looked up from germline, CDR1 is SGDLS and CDR2 is YYNGEE. The V end was cut by 2 bases, the J end by 0 bases, with 8 bases between. There are 14 residues in the CDR3. CDR3 DNA sequence: TGTGCCAGCAGCGTGGGAATCATGAACACTGAAGCTTTCTTT. It is translated as CASSVGIMNTEAFF. The full variable domain, with the rest looked up from reference TRBV9 and TRBJ1-1, is DSGVTQTPKHLITATGQRVTLRCSPRSGDLSVYWYQQSLDQGLQFLIQYYNGEERAKGNILERFSAQQFPDLHSELNLSSLELGDSALYFCASSVGIMNTEAFFGQGTRLTVV.